This T cell receptor (beta chain) was recorded in a study of shared clonotypes between healthy human individuals (dated by TCRdb to 2018 to 2020). Regarding the complete study: The cohort included a few men and a couple of women between 18 and 49 years of age. To estimate repertoire size and how much clonotype sharing occurs between individuals, the study deeply sequenced the blood TCR repertoires of a handful of healthy adults. Libraries were prepared and TCR repertoires were sequenced by different laboratories using diverse techniques, in order to increase sequencing depth and limit assay-specific biases. Between about 0.9 and 9 billion PBMCs per donor were obtained by leukapheresis.

As regards this clone: Its binding antigen is unknown. Base quality data are lacking; no much larger clone is found one base away.

General findings and caveats noted by the study authors: Only blood was sampled, and tissue TCR repertoires likely differ from those in blood. The small number of donors limited the genetic and exposure-history diversity represented. Pairwise subsampling indicated that sequencing depth was expected to affect the degree of clonotype sharing among donors.

The donors were healthy, HIV-negative adults with no recently reported acute infections or vaccinations. Every donor was a Caucasian adult residing in Nashville, Tennessee, USA. In the unsorted samples, tens of millions of PBMCs were counted, and genomic DNA was extracted using the QIAamp DNA Blood Mini kit. Blood was obtained by leukapheresis, after which PBMCs were separated by Ficoll-Histopaque density gradient centrifugation and cryopreserved in liquid nitrogen vapor phase. Using the deep immunoSEQ assay, TCR CDR3 regions were amplified from genomic DNA by multiplex PCR. Genomic DNA extracted from each cell subset was distributed evenly over all wells of several immunoSEQ 96-well plates, and each plate served as one replicate. For unsorted PBMC, roughly 330 ng genomic DNA, equal to approximately 30,000 T cell genomes, was loaded into each replicate PCR. Ten immunoSEQ deep assay plates were used to sequence unsorted PBMC genomic DNA. Purified libraries were quantified with a Qubit 3.0 fluorometer, sized on a Bioanalyzer 2100, and re-quantified with the KAPA Library Quantification kit. Every immunoSEQ 96-well plate was sequenced on a separate single-read 150-cycle Illumina NextSeq 550 flow cell. Per the source publication's procedure: The immunoSEQ output contained only junctional sequences without quality scores, so filtering could not match that applied to full-length reads. To assign V/J genes and CDR3, sequences were annotated using PyIR, a Python wrapper for IgBLAST v1.9, with IMGT germline references. Reads were removed for weak V/J assignments (E-value above 1e-6), missing CDR3, stop codons, out-of-frame junctions, or ambiguous translated residues. V3J clonotypes were defined by identical inferred V gene, J gene, and CDR3 amino acid sequence. To compute the percentage overlap between repertoires, the number of shared unique clonotypes was divided by the size of the smaller repertoire. Three approaches were used to assess repertoire richness: RTK rarefaction, the Chao1 estimator, and Recon v2.1 estimates of unobserved clonotypes. TCRdb's version of the immuneACCESS table is confined to in-frame rearrangements and falls short of the full clone set. An unresolved V gene accounts for under half of the shortfall where checked; the remainder is of unknown origin. V, J and clone size reflect that table, while D and trimming were determined from the DNA. A total of around 500,000 clones appear in this sample, more than 75% of them only once. In total, the top ten clones hold 13% of the sample.

The clonotype comes from a woman in her thirties or forties in good health. Some clones in this sample may be carry-over from other donors' samples. The sample taken for sequencing was PBMCs.

The DNA sequence reads TGTGCCAGCAGGAACAGCTACGAGCAGTACTTC. The encoded protein is CASRNSYEQYF. This receptor chain uses TRBV2 and TRBJ2-7, with the D gene too uncertain to name. V sheds 6 bases and J sheds 3 bases, leaving 6 bases between their ends. CDR1 and CDR2, looked up from the germline V gene, are SNHLY and FYNNEI. Reading from cysteine to phenylalanine, the CDR3 counts 11 amino acids. Only CDR3 DNA is held: 33 bases, read in frame from base 1.